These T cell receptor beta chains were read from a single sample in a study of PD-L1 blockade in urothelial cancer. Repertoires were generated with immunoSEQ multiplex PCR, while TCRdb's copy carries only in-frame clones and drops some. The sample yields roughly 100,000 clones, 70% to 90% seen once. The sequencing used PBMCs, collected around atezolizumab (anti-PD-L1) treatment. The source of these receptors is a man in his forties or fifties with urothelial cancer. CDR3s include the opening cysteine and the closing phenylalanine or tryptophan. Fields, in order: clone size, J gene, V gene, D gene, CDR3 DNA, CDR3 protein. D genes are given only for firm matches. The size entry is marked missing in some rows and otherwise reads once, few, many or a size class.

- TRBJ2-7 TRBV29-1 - TGCAGCGTTGAATGGAGCGTTGATAGCTCCTACGAGCAGTACTTC CSVEWSVDSSYEQYF
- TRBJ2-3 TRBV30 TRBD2 TGTGCCTGGAGTGTACTAGCGGGCACAGATACGCAGTATTTT CAWSVLAGTDTQYF
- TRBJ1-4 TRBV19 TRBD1 TGTGCCAGCACCAGGGGGCTGGCAACTAATGAAAAACTGTTTTTT CASTRGLATNEKLFF
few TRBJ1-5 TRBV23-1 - TGCGCCAGCAGTCAATCAACCAGGGGTAGAGAGCCCCAGCATTTT CASSQSTRGREPQHF
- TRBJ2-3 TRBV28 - TGTGCCAGCAGTCTTCCCACAGATACGCAGTATTTT CASSLPTDTQYF
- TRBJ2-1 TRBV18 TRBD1 TGTGCCAGCTCACCGACAGGGGCCTACAATGAGCAGTTCTTC CASSPTGAYNEQFF
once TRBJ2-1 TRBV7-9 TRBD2 TGTGCCAGCAGCTTACGGACGGGAGGCCTCGATGAGCAGTTCTTC CASSLRTGGLDEQFF
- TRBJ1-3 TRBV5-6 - TGTGCCAGCTTGCGAGGAAGGGGGTTAGCTGGAAACACCATATATTTT CASLRGRGLAGNTIYF
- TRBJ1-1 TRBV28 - TGTGCCAGCAGTTTGGCCGGGACTTTGGCTTTCTTT CASSLAGTLAFF
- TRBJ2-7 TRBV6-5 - TGTGCCAGCAGTTACTCTAGGGGTTACGAGCAGTACTTC CASSYSRGYEQYF
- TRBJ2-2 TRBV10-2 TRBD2 TGCGCCAGCAGTGACTACCTAGCGGGAGGGAGCGGGGAGCTGTTTTTT CASSDYLAGGSGELFF
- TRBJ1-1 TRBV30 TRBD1 TGTGCCTGGACCCCCGTGACAGGGGTGAACACTGAAGCTTTCTTT CAWTPVTGVNTEAFF
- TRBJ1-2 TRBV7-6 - TGTGCCAGCAGCGCGAGTCCCCCCGGACCCGTCACGGGAGGCTACACCTTC CASSASPPGPVTGGYTF
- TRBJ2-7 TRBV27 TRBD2 TGTGCCAGCGTTAAGCTAGCGGGTGCTTACGAGCAGTACTTC CASVKLAGAYEQYF
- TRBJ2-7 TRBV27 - TGTGCCAGCAGTTTTCGGAAGGGGGGGGATCGGGAGCAGTACTTC CASSFRKGGDREQYF
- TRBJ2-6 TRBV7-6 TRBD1 TGTGCCAGCAGCTCCACGACAGGGGGCTCTGGGGCCAACGTCCTGACTTTC CASSSTTGGSGANVLTF
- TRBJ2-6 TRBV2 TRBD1 TGTGCCAGCAGTGAACCGACAGGGACGTATGGGGCCAACGTCCTGACTTTC CASSEPTGTYGANVLTF
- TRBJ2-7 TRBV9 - TGTGCCAGCAGCGTAGGAGAGCGGACCTACGAGCAGTACTTC CASSVGERTYEQYF
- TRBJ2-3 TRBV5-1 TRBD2 TGCGCCAGCAGCCGGGAGGGGACAGATACGCAGTATTTT CASSREGTDTQYF
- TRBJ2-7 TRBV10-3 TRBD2 TGTGCCATCAGTGAGGTCGGGGGGGGTCCCTACGAGCAGTACTTC CAISEVGGGPYEQYF
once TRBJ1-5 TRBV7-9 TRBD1 TGTGCCAGCAGCTTAGGGGACAGTTTCAATCAGCCCCAGCATTTT CASSLGDSFNQPQHF
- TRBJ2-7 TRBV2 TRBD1 TGTGCCAGCAGTCCACGGACAGGGGATCACGAGCAGTACTTC CASSPRTGDHEQYF
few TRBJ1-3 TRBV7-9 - TGTGCCAGCAGCTGGGACAACTCTGGAAACACCATATATTTT CASSWDNSGNTIYF
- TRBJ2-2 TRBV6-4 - TGTGCCAGCATCCCGGACAGAAACACCGGGGAGCTGTTTTTT CASIPDRNTGELFF
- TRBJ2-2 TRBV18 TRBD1 TGTGCCAGCTCACCCGGGACAGTAAACACCGGGGAGCTGTTTTTT CASSPGTVNTGELFF
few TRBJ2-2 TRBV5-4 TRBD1 TGTGCCAGCAGCCGGACAGGGGCCACCCCCGGGGAGCTGTTTTTT CASSRTGATPGELFF
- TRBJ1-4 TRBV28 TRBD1 TGTGCCAGCAGTTTAATACAGGGGGCCTATGAAAAACTGTTTTTT CASSLIQGAYEKLFF
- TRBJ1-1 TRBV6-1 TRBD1 TGTGCCAGCAGGGACAGGGGTTGGAGAACTGAAGCTTTCTTT CASRDRGWRTEAFF
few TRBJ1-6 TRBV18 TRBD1 TGTGCCAGCTCACCAGCTCAGGGGGAATCACCCCTCCACTTT CASSPAQGESPLHF
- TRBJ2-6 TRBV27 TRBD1 TGTGCCAGCGGGAACGGGACAGGGGCATCTTTGGCCAACGTCCTGACTTTC CASGNGTGASLANVLTF
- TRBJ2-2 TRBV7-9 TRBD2 TGTGCCAGCAGCCAGCGACTAGCGGGGACCGGGGAGCTGTTTTTT CASSQRLAGTGELFF
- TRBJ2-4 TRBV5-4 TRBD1 TGTGCCAGCAGCGAGGGGACAGGCGGAGGAAACATTCAGTACTTC CASSEGTGGGNIQYF
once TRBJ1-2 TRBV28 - TGTGCCAGCAGTCCCGATCGCAGCTATGGCTACACCTTC CASSPDRSYGYTF
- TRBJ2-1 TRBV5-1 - TGCGCCAGCAGCACGGAGATAATCAATGAGCAGTTCTTC CASSTEIINEQFF
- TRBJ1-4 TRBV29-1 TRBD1 TGCAGCGTCCGACAGGGGGCGGTAACTAATGAAAAACTGTTTTTT CSVRQGAVTNEKLFF
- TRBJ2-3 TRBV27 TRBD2 TGTGCCAGCAGTAAACAAGGGACTAGCTCAAAACTATATTTT CASSKQGTSSKLYF
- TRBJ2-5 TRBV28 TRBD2 TGTGCCAGCAGTTTATTAGTCGGGGGGGCGGTACAAGAGACCCAGTACTTC CASSLLVGGAVQETQYF
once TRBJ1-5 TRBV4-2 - TGTGCCAGCAGCCCCGTCGCCGGGGGAGACCAGCCCCAGCATTTT CASSPVAGGDQPQHF
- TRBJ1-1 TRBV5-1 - TGCGCCAGCAGCAGGGGCTCCCTGGGCACTGAAGCTTTCTTT CASSRGSLGTEAFF
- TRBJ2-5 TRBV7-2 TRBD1 TGTGCCAGCAGCTACGGACAGGGATATCGGGAGACCCAGTACTTC CASSYGQGYRETQYF
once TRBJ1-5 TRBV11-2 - TGTGCCAGCAGCTTATTGGATAGCGGGGGTCAGCCCCAGCATTTT CASSLLDSGGQPQHF
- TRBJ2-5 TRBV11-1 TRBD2 TGTGCCAGCAGCCAAGAGGGACTAGCCGTTTGGTCCCAGTACTTC CASSQEGLAVWSQYF
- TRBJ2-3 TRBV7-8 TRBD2 TGTGCCAGCAGCTTACTCTTACGCGGGAGTACAGATACGCAGTATTTT CASSLLLRGSTDTQYF
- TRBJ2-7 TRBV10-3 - TGTGCCATCAGTGATGACCTACAGAGCTCCTACGAGCAGTACTTC CAISDDLQSSYEQYF
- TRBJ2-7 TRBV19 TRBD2 TGTGCCAGTAGTGCCACTAGCGGCCACGAGCAGTACTTC CASSATSGHEQYF
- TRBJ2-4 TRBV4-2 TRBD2 TGTGCCAGCAGCCCGAGGACTAGCGGGAGAAACACCGCCAAAAACATTCAGTACTTC CASSPRTSGRNTAKNIQYF
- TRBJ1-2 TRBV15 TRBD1 TGTGCCACCAGCAGAGCCGGGACAGGACGCCACTATGGCTACACCTTC CATSRAGTGRHYGYTF
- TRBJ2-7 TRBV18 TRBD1 TGTGCCAGCTCACCCGACCCGGGACAGGGTGTAACGGTACCCTACGAGCAGTACTTC CASSPDPGQGVTVPYEQYF
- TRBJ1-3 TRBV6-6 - TGTGCCAGCACCTCCGGGTCGGGATCGGGAAACACCATATATTTT CASTSGSGSGNTIYF
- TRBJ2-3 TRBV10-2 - TGCGCCAGCAGGGTAGCGGACACAGATACGCAGTATTTT CASRVADTDTQYF
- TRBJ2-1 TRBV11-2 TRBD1 TGTGCCAGCAGCTTAGGGACAGGGGGCAATGAGCAGTTCTTC CASSLGTGGNEQFF
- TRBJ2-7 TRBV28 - TGTGCCAGCAGGTTGGCGACAGTGGGCTACGAGCAGTACTTC CASRLATVGYEQYF
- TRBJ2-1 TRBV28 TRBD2 TGTGCCAGCAGCCGACCTGAACCGGGACTACTAAATGAGCAGTTCTTC CASSRPEPGLLNEQFF